This T cell receptor (beta chain) was documented in a study of T cell responses to AZD1222 COVID-19 vaccine (dated by TCRdb to the early 2020s). Regarding the complete study: AZD1222 recipients whose second dose came at about 4 weeks and those whose second dose came at about 12 weeks were combined into one group, since spike-specific TCR depth and breadth did not differ between the two schedules. TCR sequencing was performed for about 250 trial participants, of whom around 200 were given two doses of AZD1222 and around 26 were given two doses of MenACWY control vaccine. Trial participants were enrolled into age subgroups of 18-55, 56-69 and 70-plus years, which contained approximately 150, 30 and 60 TCR-sequenced participants, respectively.

What the time point label conveys for this sample: baseline before first vaccination. Samples from vaccinated people were obtained from the UK trials COV001 and COV002, which included a single-blind randomized controlled phase 2/3 trial of AZD1222 (ChAdOx1 nCoV-19) in healthy adults. Trial participant PBMC samples were collected at day 0 and day 28 after the second dose for TCRbeta chain sequencing. Here is what the overall study found, with its caveats: CD4 TCRs associated with the vaccine covered the entire spike protein, and the dominant responses were in regions 160-218 and 743-854. Because no day 14 peak-response samples were available, repertoires were characterized only after the peak T cell response. Reportedly, almost half of the unique spike-specific TCRs recognized epitopes lying outside the regions that are mutated in the B.1.351 and B.1.1.7 variants. Most participants were white British and females outnumbered males, and the authors suggested that clonal diversity may have been underestimated. The 56-69-year group was small, and its depth increase did not reach significance, likely because of low power. A significant rise in spike-specific TCR breadth and depth was observed after two AZD1222 doses relative to day 0 and relative to MenACWY recipients. Conclusions about previously exposed vaccinees are limited, since just a handful of AZD1222 recipients were seropositive for SARS-CoV-2 at baseline.

Per the germline V gene, WSHSY is the CDR1 and SAAADI is the CDR2. There are 15 amino acids in the CDR3, from cysteine to phenylalanine inclusive. Here the CDR3 DNA is all that survives: 45 bases in frame from base 1. Trimming removed 2 bases from V and 5 bases from J, leaving 13 bases between the germline ends. A remark on this clone: Its antigen is currently not known. There are no base qualities to consult, and no much larger clone falls within one base.

The CDR3 regions of human TCRbeta chains were analyzed by immunosequencing. Per the source publication's procedure: TCRs in the repertoires were compared against a reference library of SARS-CoV-2-specific TCRs that had been generated with the MIRA antigen-specificity platform. Breadth meant the fraction of unique TCRs that were SARS-CoV-2-associated, whereas depth meant the fraction of total T cells that were SARS-CoV-2-associated. Using the MIRA data, each spike-specific TCR was mapped to the spike region that the TCR reacts to and placed in a CD4 or CD8 class. Log10-transformed breadth and depth values were compared by one-way ANOVA with Sidak's multiple comparisons tests. TCRdb holds this immuneACCESS table with in-frame rearrangements only. Some clones are missing; in checked studies, unresolved V genes explain under half, and the rest has no known cause. From that table come the V and J calls and clone size; the DNA was used to work out D and trimming. In all, the sample holds 90,000 to 120,000 clones, and about 91% of those were seen once. The ten largest account for roughly a sixth of the sample.

The sequence was obtained from an adult in good health. The sequencing here drew on peripheral blood, taken on day 0 of AZD1222 vaccination. The rearranged chain carries TRBV10-2 and TRBJ1-3; the D gene assignment is ambiguous. The DNA is TGCGCCAGCAGTGAGACGGGAGCTATAAGAAACACCATATATTTT. This is translated as CASSETGAIRNTIYF.